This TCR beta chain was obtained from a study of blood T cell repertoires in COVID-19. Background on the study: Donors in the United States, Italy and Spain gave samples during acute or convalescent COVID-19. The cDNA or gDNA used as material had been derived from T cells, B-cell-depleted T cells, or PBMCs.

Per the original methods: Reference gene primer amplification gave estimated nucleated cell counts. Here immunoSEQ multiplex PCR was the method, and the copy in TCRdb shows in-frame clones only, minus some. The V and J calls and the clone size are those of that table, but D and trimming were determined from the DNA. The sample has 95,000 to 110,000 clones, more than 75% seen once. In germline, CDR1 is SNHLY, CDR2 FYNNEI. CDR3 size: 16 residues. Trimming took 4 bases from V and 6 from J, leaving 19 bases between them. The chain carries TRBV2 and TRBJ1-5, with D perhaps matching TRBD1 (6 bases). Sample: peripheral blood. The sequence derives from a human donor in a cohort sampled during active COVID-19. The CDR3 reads CASSGSTGRGRQPQHF. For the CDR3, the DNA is TGTGCCAGCAGTGGCTCCACAGGGAGAGGACGTCAGCCCCAGCATTTT.